This is a list of T cell receptor beta chains from one sample in a study of T cell responses to AZD1222 COVID-19 vaccine. The table came from immunoSEQ multiplex PCR; TCRdb's copy has only in-frame clones and leaves some out. The repertoire holds about 180,000 clones, with approximately 90% as singletons. This sample comprised peripheral blood, obtained 28 days after the second dose of the MenACWY control vaccine. The receptors were sampled from an adult who received the MenACWY meningococcal vaccine as a control. Both conserved end residues are part of each CDR3. Fields, in order: clone size, V gene, J gene, D gene, CDR3 DNA, CDR3 protein. D genes are given only for firm matches. A row's size may be missing; if present it is once, few, many or a size class.

abundance: -
v_gene: TRBV5-4
j_gene: TRBJ2-2
d_gene: TRBD1
CDR3nt: TGTGCCAGCAGCTTGCAGGGGGCGGGCACCGGGGAGCTGTTTTTT
CDR3aa: CASSLQGAGTGELFF

abundance: -
v_gene: TRBV4-3
j_gene: TRBJ1-4
d_gene: TRBD1
CDR3nt: TGCGCCAGCAGCTCGGGACAGGGGGATGAAAAACTGTTTTTT
CDR3aa: CASSSGQGDEKLFF

abundance: -
v_gene: TRBV3-1/TRBV3-2
j_gene: TRBJ1-3
d_gene: -
CDR3nt: TGTGCCAGCAGCCAAGATCTTGGGGTCGGCTCTGGAAACACCATATATTTT
CDR3aa: CASSQDLGVGSGNTIYF

abundance: -
v_gene: TRBV20-1
j_gene: TRBJ1-2
d_gene: TRBD1
CDR3nt: TGCAGTGCTCGGACAGGGGATGGCTACACCTTC
CDR3aa: CSARTGDGYTF

abundance: once
v_gene: TRBV9
j_gene: TRBJ2-5
d_gene: TRBD1
CDR3nt: TGTGCCAGCAGCGCCGCAGGGGGCTGGGAGACCCAGTACTTC
CDR3aa: CASSAAGGWETQYF

abundance: -
v_gene: TRBV30
j_gene: TRBJ2-7
d_gene: TRBD2
CDR3nt: TGTGCCTGGACTAGCGGGGTACTCTACGAGCAGTACTTC
CDR3aa: CAWTSGVLYEQYF

abundance: -
v_gene: TRBV11-2
j_gene: TRBJ2-7
d_gene: -
CDR3nt: TGTGCCAGCAGCTTAACCGGCACAGCCTACGAGCAGTACTTC
CDR3aa: CASSLTGTAYEQYF

abundance: -
v_gene: TRBV4-3
j_gene: TRBJ1-1
d_gene: -
CDR3nt: TGCGCCAGCAGCCAAGATGTGGAGGGCACTGAAGCTTTCTTT
CDR3aa: CASSQDVEGTEAFF

abundance: once
v_gene: TRBV6-2/TRBV6-3
j_gene: TRBJ1-2
d_gene: -
CDR3nt: TGTGCCAGCAGTTACTCGAGTTCGGCCCGTCTAGAACGGCGCACCTTC
CDR3aa: CASSYSSSARLERRTF

abundance: -
v_gene: TRBV12-5
j_gene: TRBJ1-2
d_gene: -
CDR3nt: TGTGCTAGTGGCCATGAGGGGGGCAGGGGCTACACCTTC
CDR3aa: CASGHEGGRGYTF

abundance: -
v_gene: TRBV7-2
j_gene: TRBJ1-4
d_gene: TRBD1
CDR3nt: TGTGCCAGCAGCTTACGGCAGGGGGCTGGGAAACTGTTTTTT
CDR3aa: CASSLRQGAGKLFF

abundance: -
v_gene: TRBV10-1
j_gene: TRBJ2-1
d_gene: -
CDR3nt: TGCGCCAGCAGCCCCCAGGACGGGACCAATGAGCAGTTCTTC
CDR3aa: CASSPQDGTNEQFF

abundance: -
v_gene: TRBV24-1
j_gene: TRBJ2-2
d_gene: TRBD1
CDR3nt: TGTGCCACCAGTGACCCCGTCCAGGGGGCCGGGGAGCTGTTTTTT
CDR3aa: CATSDPVQGAGELFF

abundance: once
v_gene: TRBV5-1
j_gene: TRBJ2-3
d_gene: TRBD2
CDR3nt: TGCGCCAGCAGTGCCGGGACTAGCGCCCTTATGGATACGCAGTATTTT
CDR3aa: CASSAGTSALMDTQYF

abundance: -
v_gene: TRBV5-8
j_gene: TRBJ1-1
d_gene: TRBD1
CDR3nt: TGTGCCAGCAGCTTAACGCCGGTGGGGACAGGGGGCGCGACTGAAGCTTTCTTT
CDR3aa: CASSLTPVGTGGATEAFF

abundance: -
v_gene: TRBV6-1
j_gene: TRBJ2-1
d_gene: -
CDR3nt: TGTGCCAGCAGTGAACAGGCCCCTCCCACCTACAATGAGCAGTTCTTC
CDR3aa: CASSEQAPPTYNEQFF

abundance: -
v_gene: TRBV7-6
j_gene: TRBJ2-1
d_gene: -
CDR3nt: TGTGCCAGCAGCTTAGGCCCTAGCGCTTACAATGAGCAGTTCTTC
CDR3aa: CASSLGPSAYNEQFF

abundance: -
v_gene: TRBV4-3
j_gene: TRBJ1-1
d_gene: TRBD1
CDR3nt: TGCGCCAGCAGCCACCGACAGGGAGACACTGAAGCTTTCTTT
CDR3aa: CASSHRQGDTEAFF

abundance: -
v_gene: TRBV12-3/TRBV12-4
j_gene: TRBJ1-1
d_gene: -
CDR3nt: TGTGCCAGCAGTTTGGAAGAGGAGACTGAAGCTTTCTTT
CDR3aa: CASSLEEETEAFF

abundance: -
v_gene: TRBV27
j_gene: TRBJ2-7
d_gene: -
CDR3nt: TGTGCCAGCCGAAGTTTGGGAAACTCCTACGAGCAGTACTTC
CDR3aa: CASRSLGNSYEQYF

abundance: few
v_gene: TRBV10-1
j_gene: TRBJ1-1
d_gene: TRBD1
CDR3nt: TGCGCCAGCAGTGGGACCGGGACAGGGAACACTGAAGCTTTCTTT
CDR3aa: CASSGTGTGNTEAFF

abundance: -
v_gene: TRBV19
j_gene: TRBJ1-1
d_gene: TRBD1
CDR3nt: TGTGCCAGTAGTTTGGCCCCGGGACAGGGGACGAACACTGAAGCTTTCTTT
CDR3aa: CASSLAPGQGTNTEAFF